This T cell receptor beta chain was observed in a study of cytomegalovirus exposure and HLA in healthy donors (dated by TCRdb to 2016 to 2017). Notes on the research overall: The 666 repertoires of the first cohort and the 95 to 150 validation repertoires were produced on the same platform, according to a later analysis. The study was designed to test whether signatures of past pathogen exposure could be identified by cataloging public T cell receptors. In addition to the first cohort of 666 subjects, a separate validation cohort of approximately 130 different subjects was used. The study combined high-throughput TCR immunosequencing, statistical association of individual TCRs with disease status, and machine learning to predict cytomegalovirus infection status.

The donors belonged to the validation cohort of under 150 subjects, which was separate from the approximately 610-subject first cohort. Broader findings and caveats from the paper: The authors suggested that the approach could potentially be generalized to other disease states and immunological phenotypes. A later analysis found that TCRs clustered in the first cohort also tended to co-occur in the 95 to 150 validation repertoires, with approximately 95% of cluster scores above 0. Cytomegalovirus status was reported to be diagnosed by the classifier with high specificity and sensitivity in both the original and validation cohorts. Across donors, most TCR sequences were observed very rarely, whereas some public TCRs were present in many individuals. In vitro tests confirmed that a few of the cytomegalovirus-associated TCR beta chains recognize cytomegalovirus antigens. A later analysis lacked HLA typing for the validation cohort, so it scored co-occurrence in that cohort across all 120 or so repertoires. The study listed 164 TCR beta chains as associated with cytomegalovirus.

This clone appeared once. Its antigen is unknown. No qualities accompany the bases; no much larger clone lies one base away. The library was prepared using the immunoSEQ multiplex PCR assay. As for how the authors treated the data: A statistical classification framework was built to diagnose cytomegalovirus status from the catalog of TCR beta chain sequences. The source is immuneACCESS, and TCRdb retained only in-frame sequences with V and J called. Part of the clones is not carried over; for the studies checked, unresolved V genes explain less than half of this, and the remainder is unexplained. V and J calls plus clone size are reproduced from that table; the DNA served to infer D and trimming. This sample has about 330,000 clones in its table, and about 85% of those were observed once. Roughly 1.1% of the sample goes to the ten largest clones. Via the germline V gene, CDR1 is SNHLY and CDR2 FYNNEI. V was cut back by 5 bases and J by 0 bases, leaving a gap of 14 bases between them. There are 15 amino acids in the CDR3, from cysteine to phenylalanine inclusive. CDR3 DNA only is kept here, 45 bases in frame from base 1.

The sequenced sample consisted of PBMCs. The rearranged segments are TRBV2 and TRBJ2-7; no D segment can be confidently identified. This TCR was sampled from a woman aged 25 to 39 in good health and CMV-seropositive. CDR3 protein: CASSPLDANSYEQYF. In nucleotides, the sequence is TGTGCCAGCAGTCCGTTGGACGCCAACTCCTACGAGCAGTACTTC.